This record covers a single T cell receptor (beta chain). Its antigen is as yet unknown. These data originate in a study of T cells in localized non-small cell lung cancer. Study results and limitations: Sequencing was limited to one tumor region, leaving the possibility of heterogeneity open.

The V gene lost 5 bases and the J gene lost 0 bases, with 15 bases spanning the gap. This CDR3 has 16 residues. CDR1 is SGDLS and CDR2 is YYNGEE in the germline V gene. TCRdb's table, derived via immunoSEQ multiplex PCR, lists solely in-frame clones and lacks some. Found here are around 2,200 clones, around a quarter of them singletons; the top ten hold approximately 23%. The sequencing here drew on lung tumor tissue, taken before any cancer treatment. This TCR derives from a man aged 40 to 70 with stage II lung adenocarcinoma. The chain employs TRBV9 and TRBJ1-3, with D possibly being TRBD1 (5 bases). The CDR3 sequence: CASSEASGPSGNTIYF. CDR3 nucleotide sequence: TGTGCCAGCAGTGAAGCTTCGGGACCCTCTGGAAACACCATATATTTT.